This T cell receptor (beta chain) was sequenced during a study of regulatory T cells in long-lasting Graves disease (dated by TCRdb to the early 2020s). Background on the whole study: In the newly diagnosed Graves' disease group, patients had been taking antithyroid drugs for less than 3 months. A total of roughly 33 samples were covered by TCR sequencing, comprising roughly 13 persistent and around 20 newly diagnosed Graves' disease patients. Persistent Graves' disease patients were compared with newly diagnosed Graves' disease patients by peripheral blood TCR sequencing and RNA sequencing. The study was conducted in China and was registered as a clinical trial.

The library was generated by multiplex PCR. Sequencing instrument: Illumina HiSeq 4000. To build TCR beta libraries, CDR3 regions were amplified by Arm-PCR using iRepertoire HTBI primers. Before sequencing, the PCR products went through gel purification. The study's own analysis went as follows. A total of around 59 TRBV and some 15 TRBJ segments were identified across samples and were used for gene usage analysis of CDR3 amino acid clonotypes. Filtered high-quality paired reads were merged into contigs using COPE and FqMerger. Contigs were aligned with BLAST to IMGT TRBV, TRBD and TRBJ reference genes, and CDR3 was defined per IMGT. Any clonotype with a frequency above 0.1% was counted as a highly expanded clone. Shannon entropy was used to measure repertoire diversity, and the Gini coefficient was used to measure V-J evenness. A clonotype found in more than one individual was treated as public. Through fastp at Q25 and MiXCR, TCRdb rebuilt clones from the public reads, retaining in-frame beta chains. Rows are unified per CDR3 protein, each entry keeping the most common DNA and genes. In this record, the V and J calls reflect TCRdb's handling and not the investigators' own analysis. Across this sample there are 580,000 or so distinct CDR3 sequences, with about 16% seen only once. The ten largest clones capture 12% of the sample.

What the time point label conveys for this sample: newly diagnosed GD, antithyroid drugs for less than 3 months. For both TCR sequencing and RNA sequencing, RNA was extracted from PBMCs in TRIzol. The diagnosis of Graves' disease followed American Thyroid Association guidelines. Recruitment of patients was carried out at an endocrinology department in Xi'an, China. From each patient, 7.5 to 10 milliliters of peripheral blood was collected into an EDTA anticoagulant tube. Ficoll Paque Plus density gradient separation was used to isolate PBMCs, and no further T cell sorting was performed. RNA quality was checked with an Agilent 2100 Bioanalyzer and agarose gel, and concentration with a NanoDrop 2000. This clonotype was counted at least ten times. This clone's antigen is unknown. There are no base qualities to consult, and no much larger clone falls within one base. Overall results and qualifications from the work: The authors acknowledged the small sample size as a limitation that may reduce accuracy. Only peripheral blood was studied, because thyroid tissue, the primary lesion, was inaccessible. Persistent patients shared more public clonotypes among themselves (fewer than 3,000) than newly diagnosed patients did (over 950). Lower TCR Shannon entropy and fewer highly expanded clones were observed in persistent Graves' disease patients than in newly diagnosed patients, which suggested clonal expansion. Sequencing and analysis were restricted to the TCR beta chain.

These data also formed part of another study, on T cells in Graves' hyperthyroidism and ophthalmopathy. Looking at the second paper: Stable Graves' hyperthyroidism was defined as no progression to ophthalmopathy during 18 months of follow-up. Hyperthyroidism patients were newly diagnosed, had a disease duration of under 2 months, and were aged 18 to 65 years. The study excluded patients with uncontrolled infections, other autoimmune diseases, pregnancy or lactation. Diagnoses relied on clinical symptoms, serum thyroxine and TRAb, thyroid ultrasound and orbital computed tomography. The TCR CDR3 was subjected to a first round of RT-PCR using the HTBI primer set and the Qiagen OneStep RT-PCR kit. Blood samples also contained most of the expanded thyroid clonotypes (frequency above 0.001), which suggests that blood repertoires may reflect thyroid immune responses. In cross-validation, a model built on a 13 V-J signature told ophthalmopathy apart from stable hyperthyroidism with less than 90% sensitivity and around 83% specificity, and in testing the same model reached 80%/75%. In validation, the model predicted progression to ophthalmopathy with 55% to 71% sensitivity and approximately 72% specificity, a median of 6.5 months before onset. To identify distinguishing TCR V-J signatures, a discovery cohort of about 100 patients was used, comprising 40 to 45 with Graves' ophthalmopathy and 55 to 65 with stable Graves' hyperthyroidism. Prospective prediction of ophthalmopathy was tested in an independent validation cohort consisting of roughly 19 hyperthyroidism patients and around 17 patients who later progressed to ophthalmopathy. The 95 to 100 discovery patients were randomly divided into training and test sets at a 7:3 ratio. In addition, the study compared T-cell repertoires in thyroid tissue and in blood from about 6 Graves' hyperthyroidism patients. After blood sampling, hyperthyroidism patients were treated with methimazole at a starting dose of 30 mg daily, and ophthalmopathy patients were treated with high-dose intravenous methylprednisolone. The libraries were constructed in a second round of multiplex PCR and then size-selected and purified. Sequencing of the libraries was done on an Illumina HiSeq2000 using paired-end 100 bp reads. SOAPnuke was used to process the raw data, with reads discarded if the reads contained adapters or uncalled bases, had a mean Phred below 15, or lacked an exact constant-primer or identifier match. High-quality paired reads were merged using COPE v1.2.5, and each unique nucleotide sequence was defined as a clonotype. MiTCR v1.1 was used to align clonotypes to the IMGT TRBV, TRBD and TRBJ reference segments. The analysis included only V-J combinations with a frequency above 0.0001, which together covered 98% to 99.2% of the repertoires. The TCS score was defined as the ratio of F50 (clonal expansion) to E x V (chaos), calculated using BLOSUM62-based TCRdist between CDR3 peptides within each V-J. Welch's t-statistics and random forest reduced roughly 500 V-J features to fewer than 15, which were used in a naive Bayes classifier (R e1071). No statistical method was used to set the sample size in advance, and investigators knew the group allocation. According to the paper, TCR Vbeta CDR3 sequencing was carried out on around 140 peripheral blood samples, which came from more than 40 ophthalmopathy, fewer than 80 hyperthyroidism and approximately 17 progressor patients.

This clonotype was sampled from a man aged 18 to 35 with Graves disease. Donor details come from another sample of the same person, matched by shared clones. The sequenced sample was peripheral blood mononuclear cells (PBMCs), obtained at new diagnosis, from a patient treated with antithyroid drugs.

The DNA sequence follows: TGTGCCAGCAGACCGTACAGGGGGCTTTGGACTGAAGCTTTCTTT. This yields the protein CASRPYRGLWTEAFF. The chain links TRBV28 with TRBJ1-1, with 9 central nucleotides matching TRBD1. The germline V gene specifies MDHEN as CDR1 and SYDVKM as CDR2. V and J are trimmed by 6 bases and 5 bases, and the gene matches miss 10 bases of the junction. The CDR3, from cysteine to phenylalanine, totals 15 residues. Of the read, only the CDR3 DNA is kept; its 45 bases are in frame from base 1.